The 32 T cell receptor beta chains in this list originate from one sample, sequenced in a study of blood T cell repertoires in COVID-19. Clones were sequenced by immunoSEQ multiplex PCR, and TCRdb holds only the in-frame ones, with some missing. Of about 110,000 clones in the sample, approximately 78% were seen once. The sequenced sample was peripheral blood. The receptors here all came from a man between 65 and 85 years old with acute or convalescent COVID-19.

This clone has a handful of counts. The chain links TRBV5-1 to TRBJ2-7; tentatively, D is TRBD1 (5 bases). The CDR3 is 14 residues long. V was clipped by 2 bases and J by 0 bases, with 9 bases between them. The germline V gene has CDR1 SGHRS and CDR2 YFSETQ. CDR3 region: CASSLQVSSYEQYF. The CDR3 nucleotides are TGCGCCAGCAGCTTACAGGTGAGCTCCTACGAGCAGTACTTC.

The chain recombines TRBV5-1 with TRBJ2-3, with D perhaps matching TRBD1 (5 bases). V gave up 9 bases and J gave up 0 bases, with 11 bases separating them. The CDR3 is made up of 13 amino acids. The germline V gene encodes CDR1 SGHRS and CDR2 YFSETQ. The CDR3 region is CATSDSSTDTQYF. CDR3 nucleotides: TGCGCCACTTCAGACAGCAGCACAGATACGCAGTATTTT.

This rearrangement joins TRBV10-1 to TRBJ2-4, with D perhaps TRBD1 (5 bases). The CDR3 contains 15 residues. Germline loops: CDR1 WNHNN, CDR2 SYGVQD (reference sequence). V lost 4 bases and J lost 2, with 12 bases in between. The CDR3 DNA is TGCGCCAGCAGTGTTAAATCAGGGTCCAAAAACATTCAGTACTTC. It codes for CASSVKSGSKNIQYF.

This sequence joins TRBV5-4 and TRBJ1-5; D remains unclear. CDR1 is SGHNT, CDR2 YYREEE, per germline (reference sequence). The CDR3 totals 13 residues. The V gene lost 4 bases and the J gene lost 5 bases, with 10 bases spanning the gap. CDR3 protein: CASSPSVDQPQHF. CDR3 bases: TGTGCCAGCAGCCCCTCGGTAGATCAGCCCCAGCATTTT.

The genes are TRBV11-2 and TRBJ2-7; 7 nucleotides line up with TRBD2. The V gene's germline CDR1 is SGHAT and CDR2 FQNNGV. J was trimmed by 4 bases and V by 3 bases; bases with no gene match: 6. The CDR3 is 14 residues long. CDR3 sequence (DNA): TGTGCCAGCAGCTTCGCGGGAGCTGGGTACGAGCAGTACTTC. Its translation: CASSFAGAGYEQYF.

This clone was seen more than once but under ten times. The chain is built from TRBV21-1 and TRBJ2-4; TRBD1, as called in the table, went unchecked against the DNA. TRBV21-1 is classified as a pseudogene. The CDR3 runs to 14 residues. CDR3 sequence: CASSKPGAKNIQYF. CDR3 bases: TGTGCCAGCAGCAAACCAGGGGCCAAAAACATTCAGTACTTC.

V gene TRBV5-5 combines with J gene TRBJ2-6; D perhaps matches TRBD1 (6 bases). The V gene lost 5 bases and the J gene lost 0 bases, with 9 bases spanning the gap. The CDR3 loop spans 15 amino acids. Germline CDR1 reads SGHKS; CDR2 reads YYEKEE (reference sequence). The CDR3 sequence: CASSTQGSGANVLTF. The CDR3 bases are TGTGCCAGCAGTACACAGGGCTCTGGGGCCAACGTCCTGACTTTC.

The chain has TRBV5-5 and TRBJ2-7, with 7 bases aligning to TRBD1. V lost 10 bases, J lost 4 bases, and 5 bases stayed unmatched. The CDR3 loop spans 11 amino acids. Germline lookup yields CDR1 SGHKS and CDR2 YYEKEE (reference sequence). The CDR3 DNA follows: TGTGCCTCCGACAGGGCTTACGAGCAGTACTTC. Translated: CASDRAYEQYF.

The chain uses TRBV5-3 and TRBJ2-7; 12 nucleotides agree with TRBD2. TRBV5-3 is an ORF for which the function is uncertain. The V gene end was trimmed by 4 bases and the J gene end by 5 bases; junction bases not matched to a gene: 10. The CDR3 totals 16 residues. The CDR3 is CARSPPLAGGKDEQYF. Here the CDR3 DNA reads TGTGCCAGAAGCCCACCACTAGCGGGAGGTAAAGACGAGCAGTACTTC.

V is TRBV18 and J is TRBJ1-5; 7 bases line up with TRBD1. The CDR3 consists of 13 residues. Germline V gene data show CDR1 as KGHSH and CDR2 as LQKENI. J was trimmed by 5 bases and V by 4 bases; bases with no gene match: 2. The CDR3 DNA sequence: TGTGCCAGCTCACAAGACAGGGATCAGCCCCAGCATTTT. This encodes CASSQDRDQPQHF.

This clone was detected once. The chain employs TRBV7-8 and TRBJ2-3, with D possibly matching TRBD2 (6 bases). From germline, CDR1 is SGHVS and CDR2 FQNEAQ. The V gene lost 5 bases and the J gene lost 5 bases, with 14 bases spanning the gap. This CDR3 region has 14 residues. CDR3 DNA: TGTGCCAGCAGCCTCCGGGGAGGCGAAGATACGCAGTATTTT. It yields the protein CASSLRGGEDTQYF.

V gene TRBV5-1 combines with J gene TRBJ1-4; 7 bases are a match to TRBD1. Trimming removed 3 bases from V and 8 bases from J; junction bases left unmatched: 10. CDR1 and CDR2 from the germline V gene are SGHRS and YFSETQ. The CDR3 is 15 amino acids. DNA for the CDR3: TGCGCCAGCAGCTACGGGACAGCCTTAGGAGAAAAACTGTTTTTT. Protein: CASSYGTALGEKLFF.

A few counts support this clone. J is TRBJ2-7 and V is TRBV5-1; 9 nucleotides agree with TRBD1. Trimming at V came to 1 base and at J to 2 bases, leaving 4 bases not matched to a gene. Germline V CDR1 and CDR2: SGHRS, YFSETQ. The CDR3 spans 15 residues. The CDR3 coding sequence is TGCGCCAGCAGCTTGTGGACAGGGGTACCCTACGAGCAGTACTTC. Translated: CASSLWTGVPYEQYF.

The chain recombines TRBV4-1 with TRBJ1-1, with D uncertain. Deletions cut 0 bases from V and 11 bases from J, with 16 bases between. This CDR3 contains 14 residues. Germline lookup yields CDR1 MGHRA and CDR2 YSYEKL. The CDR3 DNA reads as TGCGCCAGCAGCCAAGACCCTACCACGAGGAGGGCTTTCTTT. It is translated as CASSQDPTTRRAFF.

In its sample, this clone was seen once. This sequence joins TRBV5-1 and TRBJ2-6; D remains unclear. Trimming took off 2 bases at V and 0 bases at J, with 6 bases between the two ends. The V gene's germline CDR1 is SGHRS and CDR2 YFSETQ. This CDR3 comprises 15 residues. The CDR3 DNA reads TGCGCCAGCAGCTTAACATTCTCTGGGGCCAACGTCCTGACTTTC. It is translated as CASSLTFSGANVLTF.

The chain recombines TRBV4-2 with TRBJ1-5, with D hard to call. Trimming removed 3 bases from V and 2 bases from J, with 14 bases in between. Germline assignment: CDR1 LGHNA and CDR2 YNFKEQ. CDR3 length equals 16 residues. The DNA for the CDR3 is TGTGCCAGCAGCCACCAAAACAAGCAGGGCAATCAGCCCCAGCATTTT. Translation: CASSHQNKQGNQPQHF.

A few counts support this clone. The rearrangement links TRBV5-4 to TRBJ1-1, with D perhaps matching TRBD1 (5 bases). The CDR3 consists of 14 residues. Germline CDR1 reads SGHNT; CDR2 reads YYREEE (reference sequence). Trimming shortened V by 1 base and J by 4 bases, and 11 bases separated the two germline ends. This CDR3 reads CASSLISGGTEAFF. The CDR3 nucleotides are TGTGCCAGCAGCTTGATCTCCGGGGGCACTGAAGCTTTCTTT.

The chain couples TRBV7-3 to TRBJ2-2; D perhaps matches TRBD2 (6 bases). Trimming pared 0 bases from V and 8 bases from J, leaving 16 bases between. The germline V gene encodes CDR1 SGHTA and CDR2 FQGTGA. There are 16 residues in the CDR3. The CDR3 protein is CASSLTRVTEGGELFF. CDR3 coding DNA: TGTGCCAGCAGCTTAACGCGGGTGACGGAGGGTGGGGAGCTGTTTTTT.

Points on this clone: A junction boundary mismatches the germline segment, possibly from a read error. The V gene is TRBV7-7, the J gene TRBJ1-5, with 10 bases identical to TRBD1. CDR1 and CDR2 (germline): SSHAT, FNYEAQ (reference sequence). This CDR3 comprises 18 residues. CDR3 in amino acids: CASSSERDRGYLNQPQHF. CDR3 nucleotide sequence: TGTGCTAGCAGCTCCGAACGGGACAGGGGATATCTCAATCAGCCCCAGCATTTT.

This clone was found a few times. CDR3 loop: CASRPDKTVDTIYF. The CDR3 DNA reads as TGCGCCAGCAGACCTGACAAGACCGTGGACACCATATATTTT. The chain is built from TRBV5-1 and TRBJ1-3; D not certain. V was clipped by 5 bases and J by 8 bases, with 17 bases between them. The CDR3 totals 14 residues. Germline values: CDR1 SGHRS, CDR2 YFSETQ.

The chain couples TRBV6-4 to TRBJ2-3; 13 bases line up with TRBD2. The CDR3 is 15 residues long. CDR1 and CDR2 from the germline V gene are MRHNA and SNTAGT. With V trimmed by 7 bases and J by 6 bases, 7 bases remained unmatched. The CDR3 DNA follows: TGTGCCAGCAAACCGGGACTAGCGGGAACGGATACGCAGTATTTT. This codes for CASKPGLAGTDTQYF.

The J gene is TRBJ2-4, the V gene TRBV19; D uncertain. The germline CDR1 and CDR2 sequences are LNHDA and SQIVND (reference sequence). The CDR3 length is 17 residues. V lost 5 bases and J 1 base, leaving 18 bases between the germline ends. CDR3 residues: CASSPPPPTRAKNIQYF. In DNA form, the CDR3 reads TGTGCCAGTAGTCCCCCTCCGCCGACAAGGGCCAAAAACATTCAGTACTTC.

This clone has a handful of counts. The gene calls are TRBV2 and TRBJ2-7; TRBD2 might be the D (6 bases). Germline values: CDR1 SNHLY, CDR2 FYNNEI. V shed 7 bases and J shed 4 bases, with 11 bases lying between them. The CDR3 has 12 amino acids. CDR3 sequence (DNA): TGTGCCAGCACCGGGGGATCATACGAGCAGTACTTC. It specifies CASTGGSYEQYF.

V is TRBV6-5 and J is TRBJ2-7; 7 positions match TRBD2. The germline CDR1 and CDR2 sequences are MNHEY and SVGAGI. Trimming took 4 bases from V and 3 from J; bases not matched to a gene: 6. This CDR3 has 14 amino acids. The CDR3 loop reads CASSSRRGSYEQYF. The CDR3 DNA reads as TGTGCCAGCAGTTCCCGACGCGGGAGCTACGAGCAGTACTTC.

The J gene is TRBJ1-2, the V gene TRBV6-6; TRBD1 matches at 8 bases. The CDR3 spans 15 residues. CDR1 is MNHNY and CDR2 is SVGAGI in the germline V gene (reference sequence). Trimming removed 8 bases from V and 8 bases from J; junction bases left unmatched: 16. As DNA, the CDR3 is TGTGCCAGCGACGGTAGAGGACAGGGTCTTTCGGGCTACACCTTC. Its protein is CASDGRGQGLSGYTF.

The chain's CDR3 is CASSPNRQGGIGANVLTF. For the CDR3, the DNA is TGTGCCAGCAGTCCAAACCGACAGGGTGGTATAGGGGCCAACGTCCTGACTTTC. The J gene is TRBJ2-6, the V gene TRBV2; 7 bases are a match to TRBD1. V lost 5 bases and J lost 4; bases outside the gene matches: 14. The CDR3 contains 18 residues. Germline V gene sequence: CDR1 SNHLY, CDR2 FYNNEI. Supplemented by reference TRBV2 and TRBJ2-6, the full variable domain reads EPEVTQTPSHQVTQMGQEVILRCVPISNHLYFYWYRQILGQKVEFLVSFYNNEISEKSEIFDDQFSVERPDGSNFTLKIRSTKLEDSAMYFCASSPNRQGGIGANVLTFGAGSRLTVL.

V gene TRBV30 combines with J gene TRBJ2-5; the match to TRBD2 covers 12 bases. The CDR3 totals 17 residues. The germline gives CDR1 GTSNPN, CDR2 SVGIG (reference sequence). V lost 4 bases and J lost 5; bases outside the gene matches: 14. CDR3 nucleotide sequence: TGTGCCTGGAAGCGGACTAGCGGGGAAAGAGGTATCGAGACCCAGTACTTC. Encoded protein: CAWKRTSGERGIETQYF.

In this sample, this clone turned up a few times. CDR3 amino acids: CASSPILPGVNSGNTIYF. The CDR3, as DNA: TGCGCCAGCAGCCCCATCCTCCCAGGGGTGAACTCTGGAAACACCATATATTTT. The genes are TRBV5-1 and TRBJ1-3, with D possibly TRBD1 on 6 matching bases. CDR3 length: 18 amino acids. Trimming removed 4 bases from V and 0 bases from J, with 20 bases in between. The germline V gene has CDR1 SGHRS and CDR2 YFSETQ. The full variable domain, its missing parts supplied by reference TRBV5-1 and TRBJ1-3, is KAGVTQTPRYLIKTRGQQVTLSCSPISGHRSVSWYQQTPGQGLQFLFEYFSETQRNKGNFPGRFSGRQFSNSRSEMNVSTLELGDSALYLCASSPILPGVNSGNTIYFGEGSWLTVV.

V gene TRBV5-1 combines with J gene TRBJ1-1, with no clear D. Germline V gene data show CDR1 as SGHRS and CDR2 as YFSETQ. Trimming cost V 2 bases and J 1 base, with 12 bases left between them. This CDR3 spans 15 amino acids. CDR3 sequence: CASSFRSSANTEAFF. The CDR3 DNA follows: TGCGCCAGCAGCTTTCGGTCTAGCGCGAACACTGAAGCTTTCTTT. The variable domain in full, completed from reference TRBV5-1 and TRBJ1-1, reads KAGVTQTPRYLIKTRGQQVTLSCSPISGHRSVSWYQQTPGQGLQFLFEYFSETQRNKGNFPGRFSGRQFSNSRSEMNVSTLELGDSALYLCASSFRSSANTEAFFGQGTRLTVV.

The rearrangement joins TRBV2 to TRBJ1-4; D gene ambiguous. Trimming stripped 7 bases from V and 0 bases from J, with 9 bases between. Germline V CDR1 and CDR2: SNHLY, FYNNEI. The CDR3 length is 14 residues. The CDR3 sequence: CASKQAATNEKLFF. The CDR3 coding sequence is TGTGCCAGCAAGCAGGCTGCAACTAATGAAAAACTGTTTTTT.

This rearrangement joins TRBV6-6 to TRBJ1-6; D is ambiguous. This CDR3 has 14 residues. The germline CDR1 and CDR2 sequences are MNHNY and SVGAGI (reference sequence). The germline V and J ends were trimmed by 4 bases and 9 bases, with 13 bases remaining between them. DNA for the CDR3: TGTGCCAGCAGTTCACGGGGTTCGATTTCACCCCTCCACTTT. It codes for CASSSRGSISPLHF.

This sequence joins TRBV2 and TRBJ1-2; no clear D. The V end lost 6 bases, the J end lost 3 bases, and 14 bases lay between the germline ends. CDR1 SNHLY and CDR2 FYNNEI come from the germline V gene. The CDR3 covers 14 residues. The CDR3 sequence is CASRAQGGDYGYTF. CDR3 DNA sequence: TGTGCCAGCAGGGCCCAAGGAGGTGACTATGGCTACACCTTC.